These 10 T cell receptor beta chains came from one sample sequenced in a study of cytomegalovirus exposure and HLA in healthy donors. The PCR was carried out with 60 Vbeta primers and 13 Jbeta primers. The repertoire was sequenced with immunoSEQ multiplex PCR; TCRdb's copy has only in-frame clones and lacks some. The repertoire holds roughly 130,000 clones, 75% to 85% seen once, with around 3% in the top ten. The material sequenced was PBMCs. These receptors came from a woman younger than 30 in good health and CMV-seropositive.

V is TRBV4-1 and J is TRBJ1-2, with D maybe TRBD1 (6 bases). With 3 bases removed from V and 8 bases from J, the gap between germline ends came to 16 bases. In germline, CDR1 is MGHRA, CDR2 YSYEKL. There are 14 residues in the CDR3. CDR3 sequence: CASSHIGGEQGYTF. The CDR3 DNA is TGCGCCAGCAGCCATATAGGGGGGGAACAAGGCTACACCTTC.

The chain carries TRBV29-1 and TRBJ1-2, with D possibly TRBD1 on 5 matching bases. Looked up from germline, CDR1 is SQVTM and CDR2 is ANQGSEA. Trimming pared 4 bases from V and 4 bases from J, leaving 19 bases between. The CDR3 runs to 15 residues. The CDR3: CSVAPLGGVSYGYTF. The CDR3 nucleotides read TGCAGCGTTGCCCCCTTGGGAGGGGTGTCCTATGGCTACACCTTC.

CDR3 loop: CASGTGVSGNTIYF. The CDR3 DNA reads as TGTGCCAGCGGAACAGGGGTCTCTGGAAACACCATATATTTT. J is TRBJ1-3 and V is TRBV28; 7 bases match TRBD1. The CDR3 contains 14 residues. Germline V gene lookup returns CDR1 MDHEN and CDR2 SYDVKM. Trimming at V came to 8 bases and at J to 0 bases, leaving 4 bases not matched to a gene.

V is TRBV6-1 and J is TRBJ2-1; D remains ambiguous. From germline, CDR1 is MNHNS and CDR2 SASEGT. This CDR3 region has 13 residues. V lost 3 bases, J lost 4 bases, and 7 bases lay in between. CDR3 region: CASSELSYNEQFF. The DNA of the CDR3 is TGTGCCAGCAGTGAGTTATCTTACAATGAGCAGTTCTTC.

This chain joins TRBV6-6 and TRBJ1-5; D is uncertain. The CDR3 runs to 13 residues. V gave up 10 bases and J gave up 3 bases, with 13 bases separating them. Per the germline V gene, CDR1 is MNHNY and CDR2 is SVGAGI (reference sequence). The CDR3 DNA sequence: TGTGCCACCACGACCGGGGTCAATCAGCCCCAGCATTTT. Amino acids: CATTTGVNQPQHF.

The V call is TRBV27, the J call TRBJ1-5; TRBD1 is a possible D gene (6 bases). The CDR3 is 15 amino acids. V dropped 2 bases and J dropped 6 bases, with 14 bases sitting between them. CDR1 and CDR2 from the germline V gene are MNHEY and SMNVEV (reference sequence). The CDR3 is CASSLIGPRGQPQHF. DNA of the CDR3: TGTGCCAGCAGTTTAATCGGACCCAGGGGTCAGCCCCAGCATTTT.

The J gene is TRBJ2-5, the V gene TRBV19, with 7 bases aligning to TRBD2. With 2 bases clipped from V and 2 bases from J, the junction kept 5 bases outside the gene matches. Germline values: CDR1 LNHDA, CDR2 SQIVND (reference sequence). The CDR3 sequence is 15 residues long. Here the CDR3 reads CASSIRLAVQETQYF. CDR3 nucleotides: TGTGCCAGTAGTATACGACTAGCCGTTCAAGAGACCCAGTACTTC.

V and J are TRBV7-9 and TRBJ2-3; TRBD2 agrees at 12 bases. The V segment lost 4 bases and the J segment 0 bases; nucleotides outside the gene matches: 8. Germline CDR1 reads SEHNR; CDR2 reads FQNEAQ (reference sequence). The CDR3 spans 18 residues. CDR3 residues: CASSWWTSGVSSTDTQYF. The CDR3 DNA reads as TGTGCCAGCAGCTGGTGGACTAGCGGGGTTAGTAGCACAGATACGCAGTATTTT. Supplemented by reference TRBV7-9 and TRBJ2-3, the full variable domain reads DTGVSQNPRHKITKRGQNVTFRCDPISEHNRLYWYRQTLGQGPEFLTYFQNEAQLEKSRLLSDRFSAERPKGSFSTLEIQRTEQGDSAMYLCASSWWTSGVSSTDTQYFGPGTRLTVL.

V usage is TRBV19 and J usage is TRBJ2-5, with D maybe TRBD2 (7 bases). Germline loops: CDR1 LNHDA, CDR2 SQIVND (reference sequence). CDR3 length: 15 amino acids. V was trimmed by 3 bases and J by 5 bases, leaving 16 bases between them. CDR3 residues: CASSIGGGRGETQYF. In DNA form, the CDR3 reads TGTGCCAGTAGTATCGGCGGGGGCCGGGGGGAGACCCAGTACTTC.

V gene TRBV6-1 combines with J gene TRBJ2-5, with a weak D call TRBD1 (6 bases). V was cut by 4 bases and J by 4 bases, with 19 bases left in between. The CDR3 consists of 16 residues. Germline-derived CDR1 and CDR2 are MNHNS and SASEGT. CDR3 nucleotides: TGTGCCAGCAGTGCCCCCTTTCGGGGACACACAGAGACCCAGTACTTC. This sequence encodes CASSAPFRGHTETQYF.